These 27 T cell receptor beta chains were all obtained from the same sample, sequenced in a study of blood T cells in healthy people across ages. Through a sample-barcoded 5' primer and a J-beta primer mix, a second PCR was run for about 7 to 12 cycles. One entry per CDR3 protein results from TCRdb running MiXCR on the 5' RACE reads. The table lists 850,000 to 1,000,000 distinct CDR3 sequences, roughly 51% of them singletons. Sequencing was carried out using blood. Source of these receptors: an older woman in good health.

V usage is TRBV27 and J usage is TRBJ2-4; 9 bases map to TRBD2. The J call may be incorrect, as the DNA end agrees better with TRBJ2-7. CDR1 is MNHEY and CDR2 is SMNVEV in the germline V gene (reference sequence). The CDR3 is made up of 18 amino acids. CDR3 sequence reads: CASSLSARREGPPYEQYF. CDR3 nucleotides: TGTGCCAGCAGTTTATCTGCGCGGCGGGAGGGGCCCCCCTACGAGCAGTACTTC.

This chain connects TRBV3-1 to TRBJ2-3, with 10 bases fitting TRBD2. The V and J ends lost 0 bases and 3 bases, in that order; junction bases with no gene match: 6. The CDR3 has 17 amino acids. Germline V gene sequence: CDR1 LGHDT, CDR2 YNNKEL (reference sequence). CDR3 sequence (DNA): TGTGCCAGCAGCCAAGATGTACTAGCGGGATCTACAGATACGCAGTATTTT. This encodes CASSQDVLAGSTDTQYF.

The chain has TRBV4-3 and TRBJ2-3; 7 nucleotides line up with TRBD2. CDR1 is LGHNA, CDR2 YSLEER, per germline. The CDR3 is made up of 15 amino acids. The trim removed 0 bases at V and 4 bases at J, leaving 4 bases unmatched. Here the CDR3 reads CASSQESLAADTQYF. The CDR3 DNA reads as TGCGCCAGCAGCCAAGAGTCCCTAGCGGCAGATACGCAGTATTTT.

The genes are TRBV28 and TRBJ2-1; 7 bases are a match to TRBD2. Per germline, CDR1 MDHEN and CDR2 SYDVKM. The CDR3 is made up of 13 amino acids. Trimming at V came to 6 bases and at J to 6 bases, leaving 5 bases not matched to a gene. This chain's CDR3 is CASSYWGGNEQFF. CDR3 coding DNA: TGTGCCAGCAGCTACTGGGGGGGCAATGAGCAGTTCTTC.

This clonotype has a single count. This may be a read error: a much more frequent sequence differs by one nucleotide. The rearrangement uses TRBV7-2 and TRBJ2-1, with a tentative D call TRBD2 (6 bases). The CDR3 is 15 amino acids. From germline, CDR1 is SGHTA and CDR2 FQGNSA. Trimming cost V 9 bases and J 6 bases, with 21 bases left between them. The CDR3 protein is CASKLAGLASNEQFF. DNA of the CDR3: TGTGCCAGTAAACTTGCGGGTCTAGCGAGCAATGAGCAGTTCTTC.

In this sample, this clonotype turned up once. The J gene is TRBJ2-7, the V gene TRBV6-1, with D perhaps TRBD1 or TRBD2 (5 bases each). The CDR3 runs 15 residues. In germline, CDR1 is MNHNS, CDR2 SASEGT. Trimming removed 1 base from V and 2 bases from J, with 12 bases in between. Written as DNA, the CDR3 is TGTGCCAGCAGTGAAGGTACGGGACGGACCTACGAGCAGTACTTC. Protein product: CASSEGTGRTYEQYF.

This chain uses TRBV6-1 with TRBJ2-7; no clear D. Germline assignment: CDR1 MNHNS and CDR2 SASEGT. This CDR3 comprises 13 residues. Deletions cut 2 bases from V and 3 bases from J, with 8 bases between. The CDR3 loop is CASSETGRYEQYF. In DNA, the CDR3 is TGTGCCAGCAGTGAAACTGGTCGCTACGAGCAGTACTTC.

The sample holds a few counts of this clonotype. The V and J genes are TRBV6-5 and TRBJ2-3, with D perhaps TRBD1 (6 bases). Germline lookup yields CDR1 MNHEY and CDR2 SVGAGI. The CDR3 extends over 15 amino acids. V lost 0 bases and J 6 bases, leaving 13 bases between the germline ends. The CDR3 loop reads CASSYSIQGRDTQYF. For the CDR3, the DNA is TGTGCCAGCAGTTACTCGATCCAGGGGCGCGATACGCAGTATTTT.

For this clonotype: Possible read error: a much larger clone is one base away. This CDR3 is missing its conserved last phenylalanine or tryptophan, likely due to a read error. The V and J genes are TRBV5-1 and TRBJ2-6, with D maybe TRBD2 (5 bases). The CDR3 is 16 residues long. The V end was cut by 4 bases, the J end by 0 bases, with 11 bases between. The germline gives CDR1 SGHRS, CDR2 YFSETQ. CDR3 bases: TGCGCCAGCAGCCGCAGCGGTTCCTCTGGGGCCAACGTCCTGACTCTC. Protein sequence: CASSRSGSSGANVLTL.

This chain links TRBV29-1 with TRBJ1-1; no definite D call. The CDR3 sequence is 13 residues long. Trimming left V 4 bases short and J 1 base short, with 10 bases between. CDR1 and CDR2 (germline): SQVTM, ANQGSEA. CDR3 sequence: CSVAGSWNTEAFF. The DNA for the CDR3 is TGCAGCGTTGCGGGGAGCTGGAACACTGAAGCTTTCTTT.

The V gene is TRBV20-1, the J gene TRBJ2-3, with 8 bases matching TRBD1. V was clipped by 3 bases and J by 2 bases; unmatched bases: 4. The CDR3 contains 14 residues. The germline V gene encodes CDR1 DFQATT and CDR2 SNEGSKA (reference sequence). The CDR3 reads CSASVRGHTDTQYF. The CDR3 DNA follows: TGCAGTGCTAGTGTCAGGGGGCACACAGATACGCAGTATTTT.

This chain connects TRBV6-5 to TRBJ2-1; D ambiguous. CDR3 size: 12 residues. V was pared by 5 bases and J by 9 bases, with 11 bases between. From germline, CDR1 is MNHEY and CDR2 SVGAGI. Here the CDR3 reads CASSTGFGEQFF. CDR3 sequence (DNA): TGTGCCAGCAGTACTGGATTTGGTGAGCAGTTCTTC.

DNA for the CDR3: TGTGCCAGTGGCCGTGGGACACCCTACGAGCAGTACTTC. As protein: CASGRGTPYEQYF. The rearrangement joins TRBV7-2 to TRBJ2-7; TRBD1 might be the D (6 bases). Germline values: CDR1 SGHTA, CDR2 FQGNSA. The CDR3 has 13 amino acids. V lost 9 bases and J lost 2, with 14 bases in between. Variable domain in full (rest from reference TRBV7-2 and TRBJ2-7): GAGVSQSPSNKVTEKGKDVELRCDPISGHTALYWYRQSLGQGLEFLIYFQGNSAPDKSGLPSDRFSAERTGGSVSTLTIQRTQQEDSAVYLCASGRGTPYEQYFGPGTRLTVT.

The chain carries TRBV28 and TRBJ2-7; D is undetermined. CDR1 MDHEN and CDR2 SYDVKM come from the germline V gene. Deletions cut 2 bases from V and 4 bases from J, with 18 bases between. There are 16 residues in the CDR3. The CDR3 sequence: CASSLLRGIYVYEQYF. The CDR3 DNA sequence: TGTGCCAGCAGTTTACTGCGAGGAATCTACGTTTACGAGCAGTACTTC.

This clonotype was counted a few times. The chain uses TRBV20-1 and TRBJ2-5, with D unresolved. The CDR3 sequence is 11 residues long. CDR1 and CDR2 (germline): DFQATT, SNEGSKA (reference sequence). V was cut by 4 bases and J by 2 bases, with 5 bases left in between. CDR3 residues: CSAKIQETQYF. CDR3 nucleotides: TGCAGTGCTAAGATTCAAGAGACCCAGTACTTC.

The genes are TRBV28 and TRBJ2-5; a weak D match, TRBD1 (6 bases). V shed 5 bases and J shed 2 bases, with 15 bases lying between them. Germline CDR1 and CDR2: MDHEN and SYDVKM. This CDR3 has 15 residues. The CDR3 coding sequence is TGTGCCAGCAGTCCGTATAAAGGACAGCAAGAGACCCAGTACTTC. This translates into CASSPYKGQQETQYF.

The chain uses TRBV6-1 and TRBJ2-7; the match to TRBD2 covers 8 bases. CDR1 and CDR2 from the germline V gene are MNHNS and SASEGT. V lost 6 bases, J lost 3 bases, and 4 bases stayed unmatched. The CDR3 covers 13 residues. This CDR3 reads CASRAGGHYEQYF. CDR3 coding DNA: TGTGCCAGCAGGGCGGGAGGCCACTACGAGCAGTACTTC.

On this clonotype: The junction differs from germline at one of its ends, possibly a read error. The chain is built from TRBV20-1 and TRBJ2-5; 7 nucleotides align to TRBD2. Germline assignment: CDR1 DFQATT and CDR2 SNEGSKA (reference sequence). The CDR3 is 15 residues long. CDR3 region: CSSRRAGAKQETQYF. The CDR3 region has the DNA TGCAGTTCTAGAAGGGCGGGAGCGAAACAAGAGACCCAGTACTTC.

The chain has TRBV5-1 and TRBJ2-1; 8 positions agree with TRBD1. The CDR3 extends over 14 amino acids. Germline CDR1 and CDR2: SGHRS and YFSETQ. Trimming cost V 4 bases and J 12 bases; bases outside gene matches: 12. The CDR3 spells CASSGGQGSGAQFF. DNA for the CDR3: TGCGCCAGCAGCGGCGGACAGGGATCGGGCGCGCAGTTCTTC.

Concerning this clonotype: A single base separates this from a much larger clone, so it may be a read error. This sequence joins TRBV29-1 and TRBJ2-7, with D tentatively TRBD1 or TRBD2 (5 bases each). The germline V gene has CDR1 SQVTM and CDR2 ANQGSEA. This CDR3 region has 14 residues. Here the CDR3 DNA reads TGCAGCGCTGCCGGGGACCGAGGCTCCGACGAGCAGTACTTC. Translating it yields CSAAGDRGSDEQYF.

The chain links TRBV20-1 to TRBJ2-7, with D tentatively TRBD1 (6 bases). The V and J ends lost 5 bases and 3 bases respectively, with 20 bases between them. CDR1 and CDR2 from the germline V gene are DFQATT and SNEGSKA (reference sequence). The CDR3 sequence is 15 residues long. The CDR3 DNA is TGCAGTGCTCCCCCGGGTTCGACAGGCTTCTACGAGCAGTACTTC. This sequence encodes CSAPPGSTGFYEQYF.

This chain connects TRBV20-1 to TRBJ1-2; 10 bases line up with TRBD1. This CDR3 comprises 13 residues. With 4 bases clipped from V and 7 bases from J, the junction kept 6 bases outside the gene matches. Germline V gene data show CDR1 as DFQATT and CDR2 as SNEGSKA (reference sequence). The CDR3 bases are TGCAGTGCTAAAGGACGGGACAGGGGTGGCTACACCTTC. Translation gives CSAKGRDRGGYTF.

This chain uses TRBV2 with TRBJ2-7; the D gene is possibly TRBD2 (5 bases). The CDR3 runs 14 residues. V lost 6 bases, J lost 0 bases, and 12 bases lay in between. In germline, CDR1 is SNHLY, CDR2 FYNNEI. DNA for the CDR3: TGTGCCAGCAGAACGGGAAAGAGCTCCTACGAGCAGTACTTC. It translates to CASRTGKSSYEQYF. The full variable domain, rest sourced from reference TRBV2 and TRBJ2-7, is EPEVTQTPSHQVTQMGQEVILRCVPISNHLYFYWYRQILGQKVEFLVSFYNNEISEKSEIFDDQFSVERPDGSNFTLKIRSTKLEDSAMYFCASRTGKSSYEQYFGPGTRLTVT.

The rearrangement uses TRBV12-3 or TRBV12-4 and TRBJ2-3; D might be TRBD1 (6 bases). The CDR3 is 11 amino acids. The CDR3 coding sequence is TGTGCGGGGGCATCATCAGATACGCAGTATTTT. Translation gives CAGASSDTQYF.

Remarks on this clonotype: A read error may explain this, as a much larger clone is one base away. Since no conserved phenylalanine or tryptophan closes the CDR3, a read error is the likely cause. The chain carries TRBV28 and TRBJ2-7; no firm D call. Trimming stripped 6 bases from V and 3 bases from J, with 3 bases between. Germline CDR1 is MDHEN and CDR2 is SYDVKM. CDR3 size: 10 residues. CDR3 sequence (DNA): TGTGCCAGCAGCCACTACGAGCAGTACTCC. Its protein is CASSHYEQYS.

This clonotype was recorded a few times. The rearrangement uses TRBV14 and TRBJ2-3; 9 bases line up with TRBD2. CDR3 size: 13 residues. The ends lost 4 bases at V and 5 bases at J; junction bases unmatched: 1. Germline CDR1 and CDR2: SGHDN and FVKESK. The CDR3 DNA is TGTGCCAGCAGCCGCGGGAGGGTAGATACGCAGTATTTT. This translates into CASSRGRVDTQYF.

This sequence joins TRBV29-1 and TRBJ2-1; D is unclear. Trimming stripped 6 bases from V and 7 bases from J, with 13 bases between. Germline V gene sequence: CDR1 SQVTM, CDR2 ANQGSEA. CDR3 length equals 12 residues. CDR3 bases: TGCAGCGTCGAGACCCTACGGAATGAGCAGTTCTTC. Translating gives CSVETLRNEQFF.